The clone carrying this T cell receptor (beta chain) came up a few times. This record belongs to a study of blood T cell repertoires in COVID-19. Study at large: Some COVID-19 samples were acute and others convalescent; all came from the United States, Italy and Spain. PBMCs, B-cell-depleted T cells, or T cells were the source of the cDNA or gDNA that made up the material.

The CDR3 length is 14 residues. V lost 3 bases and J lost 1; bases outside the gene matches: 3. From germline, CDR1 is SGHNT and CDR2 YYREEE (reference sequence). Authors' analysis steps: Cell counts per sample came from amplifying reference gene primers. Produced via immunoSEQ multiplex PCR; TCRdb's table is partial and in-frame only. Clone size and the V and J calls come from that table; the DNA yielded D and trimming. Of about 170,000 clones in the sample, about 86% were seen once. This chain joins TRBV5-4 and TRBJ2-7; TRBD2 matches 8 bases. Sequenced: peripheral blood. This TCR came from a man aged 45-65 years with active or convalescent COVID-19. Written as DNA, the CDR3 is TGTGCCAGCAGCTACGGGACTAGTTCCTACGAGCAGTACTTC. It yields the protein CASSYGTSSYEQYF.